These T cell receptor beta chains were read from a single sample in a study of cytomegalovirus exposure and HLA in healthy donors. Sequencing was performed with immunoSEQ multiplex PCR; in TCRdb, only in-frame clones are kept and a portion is missing. The sample records approximately 150,000 clones, roughly 73% being singletons. Material for sequencing was PBMCs. Every receptor here comes from a man between 18 and 35 years old in good health and CMV-seropositive. The CDR3 runs from the conserved cysteine through the conserved F or W. The order of the fields is CDR3 protein, CDR3 DNA, J gene, V gene, clone size, D gene. D genes are given only for firm matches. A row's size may be missing; if present it is once, few, many or a size class.

CDR3aa: CASSLPSVNNEQFF
CDR3nt: TGCGCCAGCAGCTTGCCTAGCGTAAACAATGAGCAGTTCTTC
j_gene: TRBJ2-1
v_gene: TRBV5-1
abundance: .
d_gene: .

CDR3aa: CASRTTSGTYEQYF
CDR3nt: TGTGCCAGCAGGACGACTAGCGGTACCTACGAGCAGTACTTC
j_gene: TRBJ2-7
v_gene: TRBV2
abundance: once
d_gene: TRBD2

CDR3aa: CASRGTSGRDEQFF
CDR3nt: TGTGCCAGCAGAGGGACTAGCGGGAGGGATGAGCAGTTCTTC
j_gene: TRBJ2-1
v_gene: TRBV2
abundance: few
d_gene: TRBD2

CDR3aa: CASSRPGLAGGEQFF
CDR3nt: TGTGCCAGCAGCCGTCCGGGACTAGCGGGAGGTGAGCAGTTCTTC
j_gene: TRBJ2-1
v_gene: TRBV5-6
abundance: .
d_gene: TRBD2

CDR3aa: CASKQPDRAQKKETQYF
CDR3nt: TGTGCCAGCAAACAGCCGGACAGGGCCCAGAAAAAAGAGACCCAGTACTTC
j_gene: TRBJ2-5
v_gene: TRBV6-9
abundance: few
d_gene: TRBD1

CDR3aa: CASSAGQDYEQYF
CDR3nt: TGTGCCAGCAGCGCCGGACAGGACTACGAGCAGTACTTC
j_gene: TRBJ2-7
v_gene: TRBV9
abundance: .
d_gene: TRBD1

CDR3aa: CAWTAGGQGDTQYF
CDR3nt: TGTGCCTGGACGGCGGGAGGCCAAGGAGATACGCAGTATTTT
j_gene: TRBJ2-3
v_gene: TRBV30
abundance: .
d_gene: TRBD2

CDR3aa: CASSAAAGNTIYF
CDR3nt: TGCGCCAGCAGCGCGGCGGCCGGAAACACCATATATTTT
j_gene: TRBJ1-3
v_gene: TRBV5-1
abundance: .
d_gene: .

CDR3aa: CASSNLLRSLLCTDTQYF
CDR3nt: TGTGCCAGCAGCAATTTACTCAGGTCCTTATTATGCACAGATACGCAGTATTTT
j_gene: TRBJ2-3
v_gene: TRBV21-1
abundance: .
d_gene: .

CDR3aa: CASSQLAGVWETQYF
CDR3nt: TGTGCCAGTAGCCAGCTAGCGGGAGTGTGGGAGACCCAGTACTTC
j_gene: TRBJ2-5
v_gene: TRBV19
abundance: .
d_gene: TRBD2

CDR3aa: CASSLARTSPEQFF
CDR3nt: TGTGCCAGCAGCTTAGCGAGAACTAGCCCTGAGCAGTTCTTC
j_gene: TRBJ2-1
v_gene: TRBV7-2
abundance: .
d_gene: .

CDR3aa: CASIFGLYTDTQYF
CDR3nt: TGTGCCAGCATCTTCGGACTATACACAGATACGCAGTATTTT
j_gene: TRBJ2-3
v_gene: TRBV7-8
abundance: .
d_gene: .

CDR3aa: CAWSSSYNSPLHF
CDR3nt: TGTGCCTGGTCGAGCTCCTATAATTCACCCCTCCACTTT
j_gene: TRBJ1-6
v_gene: TRBV30
abundance: .
d_gene: .

CDR3aa: CASSTMGSNTEAFF
CDR3nt: TGTGCCAGCAGCACAATGGGGAGCAACACTGAAGCTTTCTTT
j_gene: TRBJ1-1
v_gene: TRBV7-3
abundance: .
d_gene: .

CDR3aa: CASSSQGSGANVLTF
CDR3nt: TGTGCCAGCAGTTCCCAGGGGAGCGGGGCCAACGTCCTGACTTTC
j_gene: TRBJ2-6
v_gene: TRBV27
abundance: .
d_gene: .

CDR3aa: CASSAGGNQPQHF
CDR3nt: TGTGCCAGCAGTGCGGGGGGGAATCAGCCCCAGCATTTT
j_gene: TRBJ1-5
v_gene: TRBV14
abundance: .
d_gene: .

CDR3aa: CASSLGLDRGRYGYTF
CDR3nt: TGTGCCAGCAGCTTAGGTCTCGACAGGGGTAGATATGGCTACACCTTC
j_gene: TRBJ1-2
v_gene: TRBV7-2
abundance: .
d_gene: TRBD1

CDR3aa: CATQQAGVGYEQYF
CDR3nt: TGTGCCACCCAGCAGGCGGGAGTCGGCTACGAGCAGTACTTC
j_gene: TRBJ2-7
v_gene: TRBV5-4
abundance: .
d_gene: TRBD2

CDR3aa: CASFNLRGVAFF
CDR3nt: TGTGCCAGCTTTAATCTCCGGGGGGTGGCTTTCTTT
j_gene: TRBJ1-1
v_gene: TRBV28
abundance: few
d_gene: .

CDR3aa: CASSVAPLDTQYF
CDR3nt: TGTGCCAGCAGCGTAGCTCCCCTTGATACGCAGTATTTT
j_gene: TRBJ2-3
v_gene: TRBV9
abundance: few
d_gene: .

CDR3aa: CASGLSAGETQYF
CDR3nt: TGTGCTAGTGGTTTATCGGCGGGAGAGACCCAGTACTTC
j_gene: TRBJ2-5
v_gene: TRBV12-5
abundance: .
d_gene: .

CDR3aa: CASSLGGLQYQETQYF
CDR3nt: TGTGCCAGCAGTTTAGGAGGGCTGCAGTACCAAGAGACCCAGTACTTC
j_gene: TRBJ2-5
v_gene: TRBV28
abundance: few
d_gene: .

CDR3aa: CASSDGLAGGRNEQFF
CDR3nt: TGCGCCAGCAGTGATGGACTAGCGGGAGGCAGGAATGAGCAGTTCTTC
j_gene: TRBJ2-1
v_gene: TRBV10-1
abundance: few
d_gene: TRBD2

CDR3aa: CASSGQGRATEAFF
CDR3nt: TGTGCCAGCAGTGGACAGGGAAGGGCCACTGAAGCTTTCTTT
j_gene: TRBJ1-1
v_gene: TRBV2
abundance: few
d_gene: TRBD1

CDR3aa: CSAREHYQQYF
CDR3nt: TGCAGTGCTAGAGAGCACTACCAGCAGTACTTC
j_gene: TRBJ2-7
v_gene: TRBV20-1
abundance: .
d_gene: .

CDR3aa: CASSVGQARDTQYF
CDR3nt: TGTGCCAGCAGCGTAGGACAGGCTAGGGATACGCAGTATTTT
j_gene: TRBJ2-3
v_gene: TRBV9
abundance: .
d_gene: .

CDR3aa: CASSLPGTGGYTF
CDR3nt: TGTGCCAGCTCACTGCCCGGGACAGGGGGCTACACCTTC
j_gene: TRBJ1-2
v_gene: TRBV18
abundance: .
d_gene: TRBD1

CDR3aa: CASSDRGYEQYF
CDR3nt: TGCGCCAGCAGTGACAGGGGTTACGAGCAGTACTTC
j_gene: TRBJ2-7
v_gene: TRBV10-1
abundance: .
d_gene: .

CDR3aa: CASSYGISSEQYF
CDR3nt: TGCGCCAGCAGCTACGGGATCTCCTCCGAGCAGTACTTC
j_gene: TRBJ2-7
v_gene: TRBV10-1
abundance: .
d_gene: .

CDR3aa: CASSEVLQGQLFF
CDR3nt: TGTGCCAGCAGTGAAGTCTTACAGGGCCAACTGTTTTTT
j_gene: TRBJ1-4
v_gene: TRBV6-1
abundance: .
d_gene: .

CDR3aa: CASSLATGGAGGYTF
CDR3nt: TGTGCCAGCAGCTTAGCCACAGGGGGCGCAGGAGGCTACACCTTC
j_gene: TRBJ1-2
v_gene: TRBV7-6
abundance: .
d_gene: TRBD1

CDR3aa: CASSLYGSNEQFF
CDR3nt: TGTGCCAGCAGCTTATATGGTAGTAATGAGCAGTTCTTC
j_gene: TRBJ2-1
v_gene: TRBV7-8
abundance: .
d_gene: .

CDR3aa: CASTVISTGTNQPQHF
CDR3nt: TGTGCCAGCACCGTAATATCCACAGGAACAAATCAGCCCCAGCATTTT
j_gene: TRBJ1-5
v_gene: TRBV28
abundance: .
d_gene: .

CDR3aa: CASSPTESGEAFF
CDR3nt: TGTGCCAGCTCACCGACGGAGTCTGGGGAAGCTTTCTTT
j_gene: TRBJ1-1
v_gene: TRBV18
abundance: .
d_gene: .

CDR3aa: CASSDIGSNYNEQFF
CDR3nt: TGTGCCAGCAGTGATATCGGGTCCAACTACAATGAGCAGTTCTTC
j_gene: TRBJ2-1
v_gene: TRBV6-1
abundance: few
d_gene: .

CDR3aa: CATDKEGVETQYF
CDR3nt: TGTGCCACCGATAAGGAGGGTGTGGAGACCCAGTACTTC
j_gene: TRBJ2-5
v_gene: TRBV6-1
abundance: .
d_gene: .

CDR3aa: CASSPNGQGMINSPLHF
CDR3nt: TGTGCCAGCTCCCCAAATGGACAGGGGATGATAAATTCACCCCTCCACTTT
j_gene: TRBJ1-6
v_gene: TRBV18
abundance: .
d_gene: TRBD1

CDR3aa: CSVVWAVDNEKLFF
CDR3nt: TGCAGCGTTGTCTGGGCAGTGGATAATGAAAAACTGTTTTTT
j_gene: TRBJ1-4
v_gene: TRBV29-1
abundance: .
d_gene: .

CDR3aa: CAWSPITQGGELFF
CDR3nt: TGTGCCTGGAGCCCGATAACCCAGGGCGGGGAGCTGTTTTTT
j_gene: TRBJ2-2
v_gene: TRBV30
abundance: .
d_gene: .

CDR3aa: CASSLAEREWYEQYF
CDR3nt: TGCGCCAGCAGCTTGGCCGAGCGGGAGTGGTACGAGCAGTACTTC
j_gene: TRBJ2-7
v_gene: TRBV5-1
abundance: .
d_gene: TRBD2

CDR3aa: CASSLQPEGYEQYF
CDR3nt: TGTGCCAGCAGCCTCCAACCGGAGGGTTACGAGCAGTACTTC
j_gene: TRBJ2-7
v_gene: TRBV9
abundance: .
d_gene: .

CDR3aa: CSVAADSLREQYF
CDR3nt: TGCAGCGTTGCCGCCGACAGTCTGCGCGAGCAGTACTTC
j_gene: TRBJ2-7
v_gene: TRBV29-1
abundance: .
d_gene: .

CDR3aa: CASSLTRRYSFFEQYF
CDR3nt: TGTGCCAGCAGCTTAACCAGAAGATATTCCTTCTTCGAGCAGTACTTC
j_gene: TRBJ2-7
v_gene: TRBV7-3
abundance: few
d_gene: .

CDR3aa: CASSVEGAPYNEQFF
CDR3nt: TGTGCCAGCAGCGTAGAGGGGGCCCCCTACAATGAGCAGTTCTTC
j_gene: TRBJ2-1
v_gene: TRBV9
abundance: .
d_gene: TRBD1

CDR3aa: CASSQGLGQRDGYTF
CDR3nt: TGCGCCAGCAGCCAAGGGTTAGGGCAGCGGGACGGCTACACCTTC
j_gene: TRBJ1-2
v_gene: TRBV4-1
abundance: .
d_gene: .

CDR3aa: CASSLSQQGVPEAFF
CDR3nt: TGTGCCAGCAGTTTATCTCAACAGGGGGTACCTGAAGCTTTCTTT
j_gene: TRBJ1-1
v_gene: TRBV28
abundance: .
d_gene: TRBD1

CDR3aa: CASSTVSGRPRGTDTQYF
CDR3nt: TGTGCCAGCAGCACCGTTAGCGGGAGGCCGAGGGGCACAGATACGCAGTATTTT
j_gene: TRBJ2-3
v_gene: TRBV5-4
abundance: few
d_gene: TRBD2

CDR3aa: CASSSLGRQGFNWNGELFF
CDR3nt: TGTGCCAGCAGCTCATTAGGACGACAGGGATTCAATTGGAACGGGGAGCTGTTTTTT
j_gene: TRBJ2-2
v_gene: TRBV7-9
abundance: .
d_gene: TRBD1

CDR3aa: CSVEQYLVSDEQFF
CDR3nt: TGCAGCGTTGAACAATACCTAGTGTCGGATGAGCAGTTCTTC
j_gene: TRBJ2-1
v_gene: TRBV29-1
abundance: .
d_gene: .

CDR3aa: CASIWTSGVNEQYF
CDR3nt: TGTGCCAGCATCTGGACTAGCGGGGTTAACGAGCAGTACTTC
j_gene: TRBJ2-7
v_gene: TRBV2
abundance: .
d_gene: TRBD2

CDR3aa: CASSITQSTDTQYF
CDR3nt: TGTGCCAGTAGTATAACCCAGAGCACAGATACGCAGTATTTT
j_gene: TRBJ2-3
v_gene: TRBV19
abundance: .
d_gene: .

CDR3aa: CSVEDRGAPEQYF
CDR3nt: TGCAGCGTTGAAGACCGGGGGGCCCCCGAGCAGTACTTC
j_gene: TRBJ2-7
v_gene: TRBV29-1
abundance: .
d_gene: .

CDR3aa: CASSQSFSDTQYF
CDR3nt: TGCGCCAGCAGCCAGTCCTTTTCAGATACGCAGTATTTT
j_gene: TRBJ2-3
v_gene: TRBV4-1
abundance: .
d_gene: .

CDR3aa: CASSYTQVATEAFF
CDR3nt: TGTGCCAGCAGTTATACCCAGGTTGCCACTGAAGCTTTCTTT
j_gene: TRBJ1-1
v_gene: TRBV6-5
abundance: .
d_gene: .

CDR3aa: CASSVETGGYTEAFF
CDR3nt: TGTGCCAGCAGCGTAGAAACAGGGGGGTACACTGAAGCTTTCTTT
j_gene: TRBJ1-1
v_gene: TRBV9
abundance: .
d_gene: TRBD1